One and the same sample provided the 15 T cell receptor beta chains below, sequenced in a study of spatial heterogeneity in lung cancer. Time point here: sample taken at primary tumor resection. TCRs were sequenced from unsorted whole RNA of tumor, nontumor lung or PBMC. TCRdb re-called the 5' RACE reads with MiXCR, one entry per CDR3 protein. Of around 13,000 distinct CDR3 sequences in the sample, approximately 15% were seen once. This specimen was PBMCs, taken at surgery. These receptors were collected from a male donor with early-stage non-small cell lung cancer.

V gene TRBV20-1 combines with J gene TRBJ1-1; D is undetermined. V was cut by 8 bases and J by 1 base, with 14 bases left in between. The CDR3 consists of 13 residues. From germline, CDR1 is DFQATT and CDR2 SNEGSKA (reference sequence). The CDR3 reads CSQIGDSNTEAFF. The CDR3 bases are TGCAGTCAAATAGGAGACTCGAACACTGAAGCTTTCTTT.

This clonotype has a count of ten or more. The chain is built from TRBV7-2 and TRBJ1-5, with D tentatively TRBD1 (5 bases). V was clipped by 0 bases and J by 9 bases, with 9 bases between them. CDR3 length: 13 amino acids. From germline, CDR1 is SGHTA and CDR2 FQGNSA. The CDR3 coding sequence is TGTGCCAGCAGCTTAGCGTTGCAGGGGCCCCAGCATTTT. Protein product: CASSLALQGPQHF.

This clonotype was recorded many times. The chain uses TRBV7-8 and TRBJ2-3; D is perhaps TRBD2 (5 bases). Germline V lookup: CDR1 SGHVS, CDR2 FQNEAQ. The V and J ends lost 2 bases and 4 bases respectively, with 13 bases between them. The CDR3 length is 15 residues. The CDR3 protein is CASSLWETGADTQYF. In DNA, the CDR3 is TGTGCCAGCAGCTTATGGGAGACGGGCGCAGATACGCAGTATTTT. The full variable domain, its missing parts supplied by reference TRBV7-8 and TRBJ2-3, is GAGVSQSPRYKVAKRGQDVALRCDPISGHVSLFWYQQALGQGPEFLTYFQNEAQLDKSGLPSDRFFAERPEGSVSTLKIQRTQQEDSAVYLCASSLWETGADTQYFGPGTRLTVL.

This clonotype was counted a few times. CDR3 amino acids: CASSVSGRGADTQYF. The CDR3 DNA reads TGTGCCAGCAGCGTTTCGGGCAGGGGCGCAGATACGCAGTATTTT. This chain joins TRBV9 and TRBJ2-3; weak D call: TRBD1 (6 bases). The germline gives CDR1 SGDLS, CDR2 YYNGEE. This CDR3 comprises 15 residues. The V gene lost 2 bases and the J gene lost 4 bases, with 14 bases spanning the gap.

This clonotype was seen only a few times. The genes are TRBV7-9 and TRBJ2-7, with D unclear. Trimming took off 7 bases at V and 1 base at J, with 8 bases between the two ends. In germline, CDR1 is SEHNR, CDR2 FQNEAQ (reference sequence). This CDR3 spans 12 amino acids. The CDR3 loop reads CASTQNSYEQYF. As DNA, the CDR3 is TGTGCCAGCACCCAAAATTCCTACGAGCAGTACTTC.

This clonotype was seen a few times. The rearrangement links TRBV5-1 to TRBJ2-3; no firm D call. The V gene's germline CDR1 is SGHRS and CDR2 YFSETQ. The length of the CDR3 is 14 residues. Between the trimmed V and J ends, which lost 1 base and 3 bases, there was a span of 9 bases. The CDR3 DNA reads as TGCGCCAGCAGCTTGCAGGTGGGGACAGATACGCAGTATTTT. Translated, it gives CASSLQVGTDTQYF.

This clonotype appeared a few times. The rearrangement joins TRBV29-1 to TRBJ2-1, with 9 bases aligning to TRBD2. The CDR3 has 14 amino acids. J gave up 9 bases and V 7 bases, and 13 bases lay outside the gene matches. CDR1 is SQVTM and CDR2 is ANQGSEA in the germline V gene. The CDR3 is CSGLMGLALPEQFF. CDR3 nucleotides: TGCAGCGGCCTAATGGGACTAGCCCTCCCTGAGCAGTTCTTC.

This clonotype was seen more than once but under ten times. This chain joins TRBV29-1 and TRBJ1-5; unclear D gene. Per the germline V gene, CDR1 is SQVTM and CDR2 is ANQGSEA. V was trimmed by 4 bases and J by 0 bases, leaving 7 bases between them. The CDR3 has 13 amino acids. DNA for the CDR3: TGCAGCGTTGCAAGGGATAGCAATCAGCCCCAGCATTTT. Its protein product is CSVARDSNQPQHF.

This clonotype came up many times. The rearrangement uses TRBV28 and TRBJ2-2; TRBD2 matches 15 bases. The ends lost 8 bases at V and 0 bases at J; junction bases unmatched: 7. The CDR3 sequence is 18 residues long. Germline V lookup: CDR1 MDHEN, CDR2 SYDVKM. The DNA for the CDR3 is TGTGCCAGCGAGCCGGGACTAGCGGGGGGCCCGAACACCGGGGAGCTGTTTTTT. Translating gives CASEPGLAGGPNTGELFF. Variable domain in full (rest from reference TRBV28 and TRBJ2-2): DVKVTQSSRYLVKRTGEKVFLECVQDMDHENMFWYRQDPGLGLRLIYFSYDVKMKEKGDIPEGYSVSREKKERFSLILESASTNQTSMYLCASEPGLAGGPNTGELFFGEGSRLTVL.

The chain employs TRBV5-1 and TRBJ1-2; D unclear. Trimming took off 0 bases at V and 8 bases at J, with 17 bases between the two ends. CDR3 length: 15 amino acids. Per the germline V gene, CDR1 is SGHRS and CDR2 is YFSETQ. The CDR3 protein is CASSLENSQNGGYTF. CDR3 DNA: TGCGCCAGCAGCTTGGAGAACTCTCAGAATGGAGGCTACACCTTC. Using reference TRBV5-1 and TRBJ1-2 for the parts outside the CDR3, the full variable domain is KAGVTQTPRYLIKTRGQQVTLSCSPISGHRSVSWYQQTPGQGLQFLFEYFSETQRNKGNFPGRFSGRQFSNSRSEMNVSTLELGDSALYLCASSLENSQNGGYTFGSGTRLTVV.

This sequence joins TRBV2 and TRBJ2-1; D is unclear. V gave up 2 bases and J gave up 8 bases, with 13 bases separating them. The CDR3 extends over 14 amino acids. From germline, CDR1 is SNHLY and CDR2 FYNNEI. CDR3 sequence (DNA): TGTGCCAGCAGTGAAAGACCGCGTCCCGATGAGCAGTTCTTC. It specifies CASSERPRPDEQFF.

CDR3 residues: CASSLGFAEAFF. The CDR3, as DNA: TGTGCCAGCAGCTTAGGTTTCGCCGAAGCTTTCTTT. This sequence joins TRBV11-2 and TRBJ1-1; D gene uncertain. This CDR3 contains 12 residues. Per germline, CDR1 SGHAT and CDR2 FQNNGV. Trimming pared 1 base from V and 8 bases from J, leaving 8 bases between.

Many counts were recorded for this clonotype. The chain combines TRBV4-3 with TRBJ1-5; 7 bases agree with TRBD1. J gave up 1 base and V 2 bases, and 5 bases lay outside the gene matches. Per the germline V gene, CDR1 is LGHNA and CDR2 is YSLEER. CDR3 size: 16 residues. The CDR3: CASSQTTGVSNQPQHF. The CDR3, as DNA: TGCGCCAGCAGCCAAACAACAGGGGTCAGCAATCAGCCCCAGCATTTT.

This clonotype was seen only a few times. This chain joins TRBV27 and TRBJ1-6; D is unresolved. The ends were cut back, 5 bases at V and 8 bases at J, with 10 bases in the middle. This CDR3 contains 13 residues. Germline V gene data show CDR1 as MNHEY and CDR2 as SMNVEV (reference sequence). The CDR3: CASSLRADSPLHF. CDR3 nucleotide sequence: TGTGCCAGCAGTCTAAGGGCGGATTCACCCCTCCACTTT.

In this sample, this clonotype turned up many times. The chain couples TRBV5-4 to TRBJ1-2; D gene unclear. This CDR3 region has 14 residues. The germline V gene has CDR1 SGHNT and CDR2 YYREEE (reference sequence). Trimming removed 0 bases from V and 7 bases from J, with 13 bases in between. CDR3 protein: CASSLGEGGSGYTF. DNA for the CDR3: TGTGCCAGCAGCTTGGGTGAGGGTGGCAGTGGCTACACCTTC.